The present TCR beta chain was sequenced within a study of T cells in Graves' hyperthyroidism and ophthalmopathy. The TCR beta CDR3 regions underwent amplification using RNA transcripts as the source. First-round RT-PCR targeting the TCR CDR3 was performed with the HTBI primer set. TCRdb re-called the multiplex PCR reads through MiXCR, storing one row per CDR3 protein. The sample lists under 650,000 distinct CDR3 sequences, around 15% occurring once. This clonotype was detected ten times or more. Antigen specificity is unknown. Subjects aged 18 to 65 presented with newly diagnosed hyperthyroidism of less than 2 months' duration. Diagnoses were made from clinical symptoms, serum measures (thyroxine and TRAb), thyroid ultrasound and orbital computed tomography. Overall study results and limits: Most thyroid clonotypes that were expanded above 0.001 also turned up in blood.

The ends lost 3 bases at V and 5 bases at J; junction bases unmatched: 3. The CDR3 is made up of 13 amino acids. The source is a woman aged 25 to 45 with Graves' hyperthyroidism. This chain joins TRBV12-3 or TRBV12-4 and TRBJ2-7; 8 positions match TRBD2. Sequencing input: blood. DNA for the CDR3: TGTGCCAGCAGTTTGGCGGGAGGCGACGAGCAGTACTTC. Amino acid sequence: CASSLAGGDEQYF.